This T cell receptor beta chain was observed in a study of graft-versus-host responses after intestinal transplantation. Study-level information: Recipients received multivisceral, liver-intestinal, or isolated intestinal transplants. Anti-thymocyte globulin was used for induction in all recipients, who then took tacrolimus and steroids for about 3 years.

This clone was counted between two and nine times. Its antigen is not identified. The method was immunoSEQ multiplex PCR; TCRdb's version includes in-frame clones alone and lacks a portion of them. The table records roughly 100,000 clones, 87% of them present only once. The CDR3 spans 14 residues. V lost 3 bases and J 4 bases, leaving 13 bases between the germline ends. CDR1 and CDR2 (germline): LNHDA, SQIVND (reference sequence). Broader study findings: Those patients showing graft-donor T cell macrochimerism displayed high graft-versus-host to host-versus-graft clonal ratios in allografts. The highest levels of circulating GvH clones went along with early declines in HvG clones after transplant.

This receptor was obtained from a human donor who received an intestinal transplant. This chain links TRBV19 with TRBJ2-7, with a weak D call TRBD1 (6 bases). The specimen was unstimulated CD4+ T cells sorted from spleen or lymph node cells, collected before intestinal transplant. The CDR3 DNA reads TGTGCCAGTAGTATCCAACAGGGCGTATACGAGCAGTACTTC. It encodes CASSIQQGVYEQYF.